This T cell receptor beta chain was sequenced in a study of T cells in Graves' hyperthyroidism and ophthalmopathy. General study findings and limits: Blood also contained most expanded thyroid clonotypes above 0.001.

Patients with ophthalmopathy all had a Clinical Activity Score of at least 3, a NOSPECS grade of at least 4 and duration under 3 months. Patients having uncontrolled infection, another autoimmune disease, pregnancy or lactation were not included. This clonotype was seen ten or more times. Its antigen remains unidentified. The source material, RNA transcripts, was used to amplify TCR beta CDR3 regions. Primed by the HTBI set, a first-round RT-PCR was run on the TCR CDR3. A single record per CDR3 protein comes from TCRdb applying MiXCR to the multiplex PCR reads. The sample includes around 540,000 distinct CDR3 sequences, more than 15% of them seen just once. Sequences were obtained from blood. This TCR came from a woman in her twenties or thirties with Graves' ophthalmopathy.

The chain's CDR3 is CASSLMGNEQFF. The CDR3 DNA follows: TGTGCCAGCAGCTTAATGGGTAATGAGCAGTTCTTC. The chain is built from TRBV7-2 and TRBJ2-1; D remains ambiguous. The V gene lost 2 bases and the J gene lost 7 bases, with 6 bases spanning the gap. The CDR3 length is 12 residues. Germline V CDR1 and CDR2: SGHTA, FQGNSA.